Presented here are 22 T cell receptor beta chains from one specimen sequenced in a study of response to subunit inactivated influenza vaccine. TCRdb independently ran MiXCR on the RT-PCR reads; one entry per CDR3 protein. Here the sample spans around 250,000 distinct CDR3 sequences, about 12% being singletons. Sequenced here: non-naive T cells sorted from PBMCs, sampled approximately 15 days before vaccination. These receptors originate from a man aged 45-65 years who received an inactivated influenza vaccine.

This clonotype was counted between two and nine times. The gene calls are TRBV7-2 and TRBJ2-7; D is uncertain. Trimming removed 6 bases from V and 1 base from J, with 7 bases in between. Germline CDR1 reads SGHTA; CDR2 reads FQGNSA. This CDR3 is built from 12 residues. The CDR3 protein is CASSYMSYEQYF. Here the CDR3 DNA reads TGTGCCAGCAGTTACATGTCCTACGAGCAGTACTTC.

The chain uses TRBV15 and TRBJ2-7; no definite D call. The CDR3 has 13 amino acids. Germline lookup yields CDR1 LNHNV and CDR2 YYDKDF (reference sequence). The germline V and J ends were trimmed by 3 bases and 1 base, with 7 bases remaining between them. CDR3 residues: CATSRHVSYEQYF. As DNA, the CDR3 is TGTGCCACCAGCAGGCACGTTTCCTACGAGCAGTACTTC. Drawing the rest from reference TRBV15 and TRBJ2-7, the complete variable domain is DAMVIQNPRYQVTQFGKPVTLSCSQTLNHNVMYWYQQKSSQAPKLLFHYYDKDFNNEADTPDNFQSRRPNTSFCFLDIRSPGLGDTAMYLCATSRHVSYEQYFGPGTRLTVT.

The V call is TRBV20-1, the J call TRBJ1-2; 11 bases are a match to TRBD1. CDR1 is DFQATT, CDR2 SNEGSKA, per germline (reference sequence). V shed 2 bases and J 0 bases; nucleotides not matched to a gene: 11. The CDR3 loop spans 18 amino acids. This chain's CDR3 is CSARKPGQGDPANYGYTF. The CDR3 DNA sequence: TGCAGTGCTAGAAAACCGGGACAGGGGGACCCTGCTAACTATGGCTACACCTTC.

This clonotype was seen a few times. CDR3: CASSQDRETFGNEQFF. The CDR3 nucleotides read TGCGCCAGCAGCCAAGATCGCGAGACGTTCGGAAATGAGCAGTTCTTC. The chain recombines TRBV4-1 with TRBJ2-1; D ambiguous. This CDR3 contains 16 residues. V was pared by 0 bases and J by 7 bases, with 16 bases between. Per germline, CDR1 MGHRA and CDR2 YSYEKL.

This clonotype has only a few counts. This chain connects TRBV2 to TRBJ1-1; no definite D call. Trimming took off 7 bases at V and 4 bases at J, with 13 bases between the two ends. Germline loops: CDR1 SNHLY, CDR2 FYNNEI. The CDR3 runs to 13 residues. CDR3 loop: CASKVVRGTEAFF. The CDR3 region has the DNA TGTGCCAGCAAGGTCGTACGGGGCACTGAAGCTTTCTTT.

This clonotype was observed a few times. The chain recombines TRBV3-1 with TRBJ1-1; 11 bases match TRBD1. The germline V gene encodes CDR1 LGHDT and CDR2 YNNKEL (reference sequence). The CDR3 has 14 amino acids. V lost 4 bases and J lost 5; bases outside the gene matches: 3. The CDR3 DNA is TGTGCCAGCAGCCCCGGGACAGGGGGAACTGAAGCTTTCTTT. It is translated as CASSPGTGGTEAFF.

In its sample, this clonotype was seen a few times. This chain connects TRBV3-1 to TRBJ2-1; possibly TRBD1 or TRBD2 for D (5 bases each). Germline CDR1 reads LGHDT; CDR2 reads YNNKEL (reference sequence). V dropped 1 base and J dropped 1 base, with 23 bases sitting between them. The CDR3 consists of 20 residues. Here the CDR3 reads CASSQVSNPTGKGSYNEQFF. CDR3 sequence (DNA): TGTGCCAGCAGCCAAGTATCTAACCCAACCGGGAAGGGGTCCTACAATGAGCAGTTCTTC.

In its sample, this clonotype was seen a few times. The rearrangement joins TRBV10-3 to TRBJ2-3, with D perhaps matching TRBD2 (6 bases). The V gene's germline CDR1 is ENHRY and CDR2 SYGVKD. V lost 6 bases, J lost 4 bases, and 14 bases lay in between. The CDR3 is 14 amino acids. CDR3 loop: CAISDLAYSDTQYF. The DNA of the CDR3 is TGTGCCATCAGCGACCTAGCGTATTCAGATACGCAGTATTTT.

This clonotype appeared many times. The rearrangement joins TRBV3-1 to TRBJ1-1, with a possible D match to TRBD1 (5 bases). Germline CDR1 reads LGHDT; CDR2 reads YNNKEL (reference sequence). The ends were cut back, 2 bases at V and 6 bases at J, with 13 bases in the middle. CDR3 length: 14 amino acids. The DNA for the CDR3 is TGTGCCAGCAGCCAAATGCAGGGAGGGGCTGAAGCTTTCTTT. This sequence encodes CASSQMQGGAEAFF.

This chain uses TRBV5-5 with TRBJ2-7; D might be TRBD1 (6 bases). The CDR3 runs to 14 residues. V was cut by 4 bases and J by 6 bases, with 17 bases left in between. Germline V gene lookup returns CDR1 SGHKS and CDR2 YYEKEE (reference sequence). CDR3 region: CASSPQGYGGEQYF. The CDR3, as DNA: TGTGCCAGCAGCCCACAGGGCTACGGTGGCGAGCAGTACTTC.

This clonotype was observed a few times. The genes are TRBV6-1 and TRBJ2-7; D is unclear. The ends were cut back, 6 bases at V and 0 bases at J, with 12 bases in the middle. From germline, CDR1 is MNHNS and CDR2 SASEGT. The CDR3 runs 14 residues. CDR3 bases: TGTGCCAGCAGACTGGACGGTAACTCCTACGAGCAGTACTTC. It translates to CASRLDGNSYEQYF.

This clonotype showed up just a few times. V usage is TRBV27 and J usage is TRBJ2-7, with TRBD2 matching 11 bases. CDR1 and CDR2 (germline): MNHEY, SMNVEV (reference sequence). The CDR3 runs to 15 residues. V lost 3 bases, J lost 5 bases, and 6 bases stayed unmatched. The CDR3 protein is CASSFGGGLADEQYF. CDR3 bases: TGTGCCAGCAGTTTCGGGGGGGGACTAGCGGACGAGCAGTACTTC.

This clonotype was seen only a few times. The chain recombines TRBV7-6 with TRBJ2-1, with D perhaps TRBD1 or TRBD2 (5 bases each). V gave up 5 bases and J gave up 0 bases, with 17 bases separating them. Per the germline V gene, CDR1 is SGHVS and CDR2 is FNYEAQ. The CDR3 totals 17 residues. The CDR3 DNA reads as TGTGCCAGCAGCCGAAGACCGGGACGGAGCTCCTACAATGAGCAGTTCTTC. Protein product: CASSRRPGRSSYNEQFF.

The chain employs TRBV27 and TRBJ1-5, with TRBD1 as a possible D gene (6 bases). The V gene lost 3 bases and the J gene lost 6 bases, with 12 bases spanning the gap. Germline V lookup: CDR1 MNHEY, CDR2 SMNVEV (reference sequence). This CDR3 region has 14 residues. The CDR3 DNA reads TGTGCCAGCAGTTTGAACAGGGTATTTCAGCCCCAGCATTTT. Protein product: CASSLNRVFQPQHF.

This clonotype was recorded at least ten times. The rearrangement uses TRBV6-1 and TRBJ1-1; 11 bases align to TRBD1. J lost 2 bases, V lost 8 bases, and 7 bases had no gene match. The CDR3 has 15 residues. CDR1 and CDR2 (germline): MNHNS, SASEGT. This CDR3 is CASVARTGGNTEAFF. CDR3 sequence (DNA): TGTGCCAGCGTGGCCCGGACAGGGGGCAACACTGAAGCTTTCTTT.

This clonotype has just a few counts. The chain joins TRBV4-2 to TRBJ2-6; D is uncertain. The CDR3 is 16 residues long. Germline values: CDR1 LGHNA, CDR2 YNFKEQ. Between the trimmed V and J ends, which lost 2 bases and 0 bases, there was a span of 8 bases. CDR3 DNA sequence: TGTGCCAGCAGCCAAAAGCTAAGCTCTGGGGCCAACGTCCTGACTTTC. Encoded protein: CASSQKLSSGANVLTF.

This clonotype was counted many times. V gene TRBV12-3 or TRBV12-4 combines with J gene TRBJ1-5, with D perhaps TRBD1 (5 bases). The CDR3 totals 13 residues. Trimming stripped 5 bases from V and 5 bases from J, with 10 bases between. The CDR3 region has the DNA TGTGCCAGCAGTGGGGCCCGAGATCAGCCCCAGCATTTT. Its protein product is CASSGARDQPQHF.

CDR3 coding DNA: TGTGCCAGCAGTTACGGGACTAGCGCTAAAGAGACCCAGTACTTC. It yields the protein CASSYGTSAKETQYF. This sequence joins TRBV6-5 and TRBJ2-5; TRBD2 agrees at 10 bases. The germline V gene has CDR1 MNHEY and CDR2 SVGAGI. The V segment lost 2 bases and the J segment 3 bases; nucleotides outside the gene matches: 3. The CDR3 is 15 residues long.

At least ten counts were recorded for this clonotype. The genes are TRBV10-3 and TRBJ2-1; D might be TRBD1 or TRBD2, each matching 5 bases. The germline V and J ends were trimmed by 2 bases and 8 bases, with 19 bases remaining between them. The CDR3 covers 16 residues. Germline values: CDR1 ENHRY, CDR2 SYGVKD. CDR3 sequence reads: CAISETIRGRLDEQFF. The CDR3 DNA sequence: TGTGCCATCAGTGAGACCATCCGGGGCCGTTTGGATGAGCAGTTCTTC.

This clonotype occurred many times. CDR3 sequence reads: CASRAGTGYGYTF. Here the CDR3 DNA reads TGTGCCAGCAGAGCCGGGACAGGATATGGCTACACCTTC. The chain recombines TRBV6-1 with TRBJ1-2; 8 nucleotides line up with TRBD1. This CDR3 region has 13 residues. Trimming at V came to 6 bases and at J to 5 bases, leaving 5 bases not matched to a gene. Germline CDR1 is MNHNS and CDR2 is SASEGT.

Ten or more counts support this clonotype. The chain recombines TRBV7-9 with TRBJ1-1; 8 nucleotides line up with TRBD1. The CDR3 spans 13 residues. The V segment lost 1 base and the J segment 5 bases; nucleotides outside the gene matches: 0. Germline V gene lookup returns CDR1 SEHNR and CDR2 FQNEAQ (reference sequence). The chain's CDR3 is CASSLGQGTEAFF. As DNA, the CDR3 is TGTGCCAGCAGCTTAGGACAGGGGACTGAAGCTTTCTTT.

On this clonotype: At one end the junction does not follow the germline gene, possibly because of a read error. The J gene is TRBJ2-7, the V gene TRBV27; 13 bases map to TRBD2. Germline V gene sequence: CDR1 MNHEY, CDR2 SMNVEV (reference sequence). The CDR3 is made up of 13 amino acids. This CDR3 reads CACRGLAGREQYF. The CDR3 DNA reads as TGTGCCTGCAGGGGACTAGCGGGGCGCGAGCAGTACTTC.